These 11 T cell receptor beta chains were all obtained from the same sample, sequenced in a study of blood T cell repertoires in COVID-19. Sequencing was performed with immunoSEQ multiplex PCR; in TCRdb, only in-frame clones are kept and a portion is missing. This sample has roughly 120,000 clones, with around 88% found just once. The sequencing sample was made of peripheral blood. These TCRs come from a woman between 50 and 59 years old with active or convalescent COVID-19.

This clone was counted between two and nine times. V gene TRBV7-9 combines with J gene TRBJ1-6; D unresolved. Germline CDR1 and CDR2: SEHNR and FQNEAQ (reference sequence). V lost 4 bases and J lost 11, with 9 bases in between. The CDR3 length is 12 residues. The CDR3 bases are TGTGCCAGCAGCTCCCCCCCCACACCCCTCCACTTT. Its protein is CASSSPPTPLHF.

The chain uses TRBV27 and TRBJ2-1, with TRBD1 matching 8 bases. CDR1 is MNHEY and CDR2 is SMNVEV in the germline V gene (reference sequence). Losses at the gene ends were 1 base for V and 8 bases for J; bases not matched to a gene: 1. The CDR3 is made up of 13 amino acids. Written as DNA, the CDR3 is TGTGCCAGCAGTTTATTGACAGGGGATGAGCAGTTCTTC. Protein sequence: CASSLLTGDEQFF.

The rearrangement uses TRBV4-3 and TRBJ2-7, with 10 bases lining up with TRBD2. This CDR3 contains 20 residues. The J segment lost 2 bases and the V segment lost 0 bases, leaving 16 bases of the junction unmatched. Germline assignment: CDR1 LGHNA and CDR2 YSLEER. The CDR3 here is CASSQEGVVGISGGTYEQYF. CDR3 DNA sequence: TGCGCCAGCAGCCAAGAGGGGGTAGTAGGTATTAGCGGGGGGACCTACGAGCAGTACTTC.

This chain uses TRBV3-1 (or the pseudogene TRBV3-2) with TRBJ2-1; 7 nucleotides line up with TRBD2. J gave up 9 bases and V 4 bases, and 30 bases lay outside the gene matches. The CDR3 is made up of 21 amino acids. The germline CDR1 and CDR2 sequences are LGHDT and YNNKEL (reference sequence). This CDR3 is CASSPRRCTGRGGSPKGEQFF. In nucleotides, the CDR3 is TGTGCCAGCAGCCCCCGCAGGTGTACGGGGCGGGGCGGGAGCCCAAAGGGTGAGCAGTTCTTC.

The chain couples TRBV29-1 to TRBJ2-1, with 7 bases fitting TRBD2. The junction had 7 bases not matched to a gene; V was cut back by 4 bases and J by 4 bases. The CDR3 is made up of 14 amino acids. Germline CDR1 SQVTM, CDR2 ANQGSEA. Here the CDR3 DNA reads TGCAGCGTTGTAGGTCTAGCGGAATACAATGAGCAGTTCTTC. Translation gives CSVVGLAEYNEQFF.

V and J are TRBV4-2 and TRBJ2-1, with D hard to call. Germline V CDR1 and CDR2: LGHNA, YNFKEQ. Between the trimmed V and J ends, which lost 1 base and 0 bases, there was a span of 7 bases. This CDR3 is built from 15 residues. The CDR3 spells CASSQASSSYNEQFF. The CDR3 nucleotides are TGTGCCAGCAGCCAAGCGTCGAGCTCCTACAATGAGCAGTTCTTC.

The chain joins TRBV3-1 (or the pseudogene TRBV3-2) to TRBJ2-3, with 7 positions matching TRBD2. V was clipped by 4 bases and J by 4 bases; unmatched bases: 11. The germline CDR1 and CDR2 sequences are LGHDT and YNNKEL (reference sequence). This CDR3 has 16 residues. CDR3 in DNA: TGTGCCAGCAGCCCCGGACTAGTTGAGGAGGCAGATACGCAGTATTTT. It yields the protein CASSPGLVEEADTQYF.

V and J are TRBV28 and TRBJ2-5; no definite D call. This CDR3 comprises 15 residues. The V gene's germline CDR1 is MDHEN and CDR2 SYDVKM. The V end was cut by 2 bases, the J end by 6 bases, with 16 bases between. In DNA form, the CDR3 reads TGTGCCAGCAGTTTAACATTGGGCTCAATTCAGACCCAGTACTTC. Its protein product is CASSLTLGSIQTQYF.

The chain uses TRBV19 and TRBJ2-1, with 7 bases lining up with TRBD1. Germline V gene sequence: CDR1 LNHDA, CDR2 SQIVND (reference sequence). The CDR3 covers 14 residues. With V trimmed by 5 bases and J by 3 bases, 4 bases remained unmatched. The chain's CDR3 is CASSPTGLYNEQFF. The DNA of the CDR3 is TGTGCCAGTAGTCCGACAGGGCTCTACAATGAGCAGTTCTTC.

The chain employs TRBV4-1 and TRBJ2-7, with 10 bases matching TRBD1. The germline gives CDR1 MGHRA, CDR2 YSYEKL. The length of the CDR3 is 15 residues. Unmatched junction bases numbered 6, after V lost 3 bases and J lost 4 bases. The CDR3 nucleotides are TGCGCCAGCAGCCACCCCGGGACAGGGGTTTACGAGCAGTACTTC. This codes for CASSHPGTGVYEQYF.

The rearrangement joins TRBV10-2 to TRBJ2-4, with D possibly TRBD1 on 5 matching bases. V was pared by 6 bases and J by 5 bases, with 11 bases between. This CDR3 is 13 amino acids long. The V gene's germline CDR1 is WSHSY and CDR2 SAAADI. CDR3 sequence (DNA): TGCGCCAGCAGCGACAGACGCCAAAACATTCAGTACTTC. This sequence encodes CASSDRRQNIQYF.